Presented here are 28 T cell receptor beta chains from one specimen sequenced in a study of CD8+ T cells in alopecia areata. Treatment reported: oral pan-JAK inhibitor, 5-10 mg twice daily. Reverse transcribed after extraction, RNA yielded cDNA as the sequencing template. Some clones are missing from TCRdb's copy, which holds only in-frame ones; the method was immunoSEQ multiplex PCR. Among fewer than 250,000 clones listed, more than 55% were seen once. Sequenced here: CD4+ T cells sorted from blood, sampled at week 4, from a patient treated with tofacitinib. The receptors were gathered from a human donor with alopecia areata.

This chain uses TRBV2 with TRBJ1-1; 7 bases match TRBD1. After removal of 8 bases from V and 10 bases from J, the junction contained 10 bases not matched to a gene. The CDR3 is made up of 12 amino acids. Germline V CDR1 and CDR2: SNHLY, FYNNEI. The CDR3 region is CASYRTGVRAFF. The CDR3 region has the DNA TGTGCCAGCTACCGAACAGGGGTCAGAGCTTTCTTT.

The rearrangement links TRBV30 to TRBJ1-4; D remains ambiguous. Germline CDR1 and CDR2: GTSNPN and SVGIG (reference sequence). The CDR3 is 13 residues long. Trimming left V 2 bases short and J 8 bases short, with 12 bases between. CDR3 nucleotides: TGTGCCTGGAGTCCCCGTAGGGCCGAAAAACTGTTTTTT. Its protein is CAWSPRRAEKLFF.

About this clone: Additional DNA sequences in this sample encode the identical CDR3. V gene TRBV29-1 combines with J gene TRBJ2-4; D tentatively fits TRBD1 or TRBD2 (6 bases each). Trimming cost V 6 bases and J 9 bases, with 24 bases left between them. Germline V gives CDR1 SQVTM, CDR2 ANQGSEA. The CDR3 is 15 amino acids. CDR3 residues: CSVRRGTGRGGIQYF. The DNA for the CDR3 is TGCAGCGTCCGTCGTGGGACCGGGAGAGGGGGCATTCAGTACTTC.

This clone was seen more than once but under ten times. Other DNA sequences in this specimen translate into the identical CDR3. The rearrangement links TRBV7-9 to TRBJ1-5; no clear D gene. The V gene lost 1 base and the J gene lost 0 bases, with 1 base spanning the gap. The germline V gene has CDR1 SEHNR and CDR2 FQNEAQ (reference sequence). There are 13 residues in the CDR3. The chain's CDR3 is CASSLDSNQPQHF. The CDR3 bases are TGTGCCAGCAGCTTAGATAGCAATCAGCCCCAGCATTTT.

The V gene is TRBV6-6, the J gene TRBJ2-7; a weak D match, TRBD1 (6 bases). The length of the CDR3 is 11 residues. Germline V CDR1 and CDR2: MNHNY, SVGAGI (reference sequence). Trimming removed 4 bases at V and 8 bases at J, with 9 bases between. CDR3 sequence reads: CASSSGVKQYF. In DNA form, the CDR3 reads TGTGCCAGCAGTTCAGGGGTGAAGCAGTACTTC.

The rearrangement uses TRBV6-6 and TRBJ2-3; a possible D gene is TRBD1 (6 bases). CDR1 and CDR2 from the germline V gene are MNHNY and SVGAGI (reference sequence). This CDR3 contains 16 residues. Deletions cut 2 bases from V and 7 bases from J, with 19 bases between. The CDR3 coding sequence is TGTGCCAGCAGTTACGGGGATCTACAGGGTAGGAATACGCAGTATTTT. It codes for CASSYGDLQGRNTQYF.

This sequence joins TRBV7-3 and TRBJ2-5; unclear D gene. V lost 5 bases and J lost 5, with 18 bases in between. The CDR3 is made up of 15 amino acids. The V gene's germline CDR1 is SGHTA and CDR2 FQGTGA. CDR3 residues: CASSPTVSRRETQYF. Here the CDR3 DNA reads TGTGCCAGCAGCCCGACCGTTTCTCGACGGGAGACCCAGTACTTC. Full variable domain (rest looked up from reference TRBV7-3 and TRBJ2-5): GAGVSQTPSNKVTEKGKYVELRCDPISGHTALYWYRQSLGQGPEFLIYFQGTGAADDSGLPNDRFFAVRPEGSVSTLKIQRTERGDSAVYLCASSPTVSRRETQYFGPGTRLLVL.

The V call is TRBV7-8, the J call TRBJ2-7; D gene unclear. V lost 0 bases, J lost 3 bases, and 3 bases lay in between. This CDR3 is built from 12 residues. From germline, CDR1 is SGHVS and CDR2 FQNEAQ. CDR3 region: CASSLADYEQYF. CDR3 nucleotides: TGTGCCAGCAGCTTAGCGGACTACGAGCAGTACTTC.

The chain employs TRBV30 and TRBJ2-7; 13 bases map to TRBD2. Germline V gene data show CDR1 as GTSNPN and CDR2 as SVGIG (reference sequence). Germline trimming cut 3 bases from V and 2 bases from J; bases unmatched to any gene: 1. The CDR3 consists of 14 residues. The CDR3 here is CAWRLAGGPYEQYF. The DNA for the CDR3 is TGTGCCTGGAGACTAGCGGGAGGGCCCTACGAGCAGTACTTC. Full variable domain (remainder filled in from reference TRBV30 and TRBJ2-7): SQTIHQWPATLVQPVGSPLSLECTVEGTSNPNLYWYRQAAGRGLQLLFYSVGIGQISSEVPQNLSASRPQDRQFILSSKKLLLSDSGFYLCAWRLAGGPYEQYFGPGTRLTVT.

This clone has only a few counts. The DNA for the CDR3 is TGTGCCAGCAGTTTGACTAGCGGCACAGATACGCAGTATTTT. Encoded protein: CASSLTSGTDTQYF. The chain has TRBV7-9 and TRBJ2-3, with 8 nucleotides matching TRBD2. The CDR3 has 14 amino acids. Looked up from germline, CDR1 is SEHNR and CDR2 is FQNEAQ (reference sequence). V lost 6 bases to trimming and J lost 1 base; unmatched junction nucleotides: 3.

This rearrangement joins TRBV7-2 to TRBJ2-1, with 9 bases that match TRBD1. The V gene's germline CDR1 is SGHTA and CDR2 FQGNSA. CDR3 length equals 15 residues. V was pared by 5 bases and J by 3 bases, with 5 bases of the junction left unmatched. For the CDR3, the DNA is TGTGCCAGCAGCCGGGACAGGGCTTTCTACAATGAGCAGTTCTTC. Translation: CASSRDRAFYNEQFF.

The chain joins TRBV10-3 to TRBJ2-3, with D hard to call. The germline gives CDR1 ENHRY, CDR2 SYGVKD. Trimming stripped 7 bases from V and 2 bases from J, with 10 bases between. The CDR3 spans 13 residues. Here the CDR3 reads CAIKPSVTDTQYF. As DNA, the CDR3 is TGTGCCATCAAGCCCAGCGTCACAGATACGCAGTATTTT.

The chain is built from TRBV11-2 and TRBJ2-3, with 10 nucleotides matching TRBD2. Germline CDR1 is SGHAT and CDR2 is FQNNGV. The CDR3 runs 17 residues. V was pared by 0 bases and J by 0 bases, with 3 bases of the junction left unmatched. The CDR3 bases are TGTGCCAGCAGCTTAGAGAGGACTAGCGGCAGCACAGATACGCAGTATTTT. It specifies CASSLERTSGSTDTQYF.

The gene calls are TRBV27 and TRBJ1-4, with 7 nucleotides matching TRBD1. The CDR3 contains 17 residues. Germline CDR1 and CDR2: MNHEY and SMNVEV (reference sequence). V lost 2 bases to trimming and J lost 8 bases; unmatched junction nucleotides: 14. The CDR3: CASSLKFTGTAGEKLFF. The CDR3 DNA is TGTGCCAGCAGTTTAAAGTTCACCGGGACAGCGGGGGAAAAACTGTTTTTT.

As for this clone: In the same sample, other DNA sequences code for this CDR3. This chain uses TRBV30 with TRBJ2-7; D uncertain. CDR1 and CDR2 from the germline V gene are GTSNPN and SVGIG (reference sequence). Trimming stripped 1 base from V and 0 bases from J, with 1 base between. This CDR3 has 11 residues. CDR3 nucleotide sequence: TGTGCCTGGAGTGCCTCCTACGAGCAGTACTTC. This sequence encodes CAWSASYEQYF.

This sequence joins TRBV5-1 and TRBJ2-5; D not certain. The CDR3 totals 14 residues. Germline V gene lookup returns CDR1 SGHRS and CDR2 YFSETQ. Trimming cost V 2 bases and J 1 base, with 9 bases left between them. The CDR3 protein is CASSFGVVQETQYF. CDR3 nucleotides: TGCGCCAGCAGCTTTGGAGTGGTCCAAGAGACCCAGTACTTC.

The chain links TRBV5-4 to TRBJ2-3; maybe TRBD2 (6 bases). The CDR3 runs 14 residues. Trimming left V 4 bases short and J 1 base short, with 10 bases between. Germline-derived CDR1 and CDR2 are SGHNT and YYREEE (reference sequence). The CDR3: CASSTPSGTDTQYF. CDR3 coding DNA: TGTGCCAGCAGCACCCCTAGCGGCACAGATACGCAGTATTTT.

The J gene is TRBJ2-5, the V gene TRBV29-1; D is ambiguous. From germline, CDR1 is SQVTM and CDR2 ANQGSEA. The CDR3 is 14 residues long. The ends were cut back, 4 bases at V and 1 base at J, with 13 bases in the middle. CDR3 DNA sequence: TGCAGCGTTGCGAGTTTCCCCGGCCAAGAGACCCAGTACTTC. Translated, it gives CSVASFPGQETQYF.

DNA for the CDR3: TGTGCCAGCAGCTTTGTCGCCCTCGACGAGCAGTACTTC. Amino acids: CASSFVALDEQYF. The chain is built from TRBV7-8 and TRBJ2-7, with D unresolved. The CDR3 is 13 residues long. Deletions cut 3 bases from V and 5 bases from J, with 11 bases between. Germline CDR1 is SGHVS and CDR2 is FQNEAQ.

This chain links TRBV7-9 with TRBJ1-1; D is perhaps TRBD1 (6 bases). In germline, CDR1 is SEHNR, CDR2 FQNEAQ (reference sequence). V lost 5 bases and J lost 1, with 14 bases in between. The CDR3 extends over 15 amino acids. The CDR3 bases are TGTGCCAGCAGCCGCGTCCCGACAGGGAACACTGAAGCTTTCTTT. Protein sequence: CASSRVPTGNTEAFF.

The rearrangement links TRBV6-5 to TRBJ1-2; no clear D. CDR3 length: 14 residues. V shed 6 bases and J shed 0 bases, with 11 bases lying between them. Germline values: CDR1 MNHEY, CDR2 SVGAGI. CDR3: CASRRHTANYGYTF. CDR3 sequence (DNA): TGTGCCAGCAGGCGACACACCGCTAACTATGGCTACACCTTC.

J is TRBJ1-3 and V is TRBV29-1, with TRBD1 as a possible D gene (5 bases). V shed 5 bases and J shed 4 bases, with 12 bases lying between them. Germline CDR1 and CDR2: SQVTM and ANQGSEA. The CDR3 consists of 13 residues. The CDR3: CSVSGGDGNTIYF. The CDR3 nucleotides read TGCAGCGTTTCGGGGGGGGACGGAAACACCATATATTTT.

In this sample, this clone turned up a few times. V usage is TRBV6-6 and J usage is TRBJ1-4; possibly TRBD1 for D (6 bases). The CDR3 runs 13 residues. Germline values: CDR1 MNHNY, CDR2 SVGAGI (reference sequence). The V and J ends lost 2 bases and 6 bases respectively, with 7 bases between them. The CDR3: CASSYNRDEKLFF. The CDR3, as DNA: TGTGCCAGCAGTTACAACAGGGATGAAAAACTGTTTTTT.

The CDR3 nucleotides are TGCGCCAGCAGCCAAGGGCAGGGCGGCGGCTACACCTTC. Its protein is CASSQGQGGGYTF. This rearrangement joins TRBV4-3 to TRBJ1-2; tentatively, D is TRBD1 (5 bases). Germline V gene lookup returns CDR1 LGHNA and CDR2 YSLEER. The CDR3 runs 13 residues. Between the trimmed V and J ends, which lost 1 base and 8 bases, there was a span of 11 bases.

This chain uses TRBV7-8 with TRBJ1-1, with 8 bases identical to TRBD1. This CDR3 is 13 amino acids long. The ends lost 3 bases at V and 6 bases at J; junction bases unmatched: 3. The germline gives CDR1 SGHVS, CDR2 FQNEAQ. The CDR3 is CASSFMDRAEAFF. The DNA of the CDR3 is TGTGCCAGCAGCTTTATGGACAGGGCTGAAGCTTTCTTT.

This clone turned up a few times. In DNA, the CDR3 is TGTGCCAGCAGCTCGCCAGCGGGAGGTTGGGAGACCCAGTACTTC. Translation gives CASSSPAGGWETQYF. The V gene is TRBV6-1, the J gene TRBJ2-5, with 9 bases fitting TRBD2. With V trimmed by 6 bases and J by 5 bases, 10 bases remained unmatched. The germline gives CDR1 MNHNS, CDR2 SASEGT. CDR3 length: 15 amino acids.

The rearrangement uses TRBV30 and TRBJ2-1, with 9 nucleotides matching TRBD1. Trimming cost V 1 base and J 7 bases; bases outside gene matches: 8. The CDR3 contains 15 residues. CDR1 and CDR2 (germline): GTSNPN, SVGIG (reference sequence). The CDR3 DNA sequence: TGTGCCTGGAGTGCCTTGACAGGGGGTAGGAATGAGCAGTTCTTC. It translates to CAWSALTGGRNEQFF.

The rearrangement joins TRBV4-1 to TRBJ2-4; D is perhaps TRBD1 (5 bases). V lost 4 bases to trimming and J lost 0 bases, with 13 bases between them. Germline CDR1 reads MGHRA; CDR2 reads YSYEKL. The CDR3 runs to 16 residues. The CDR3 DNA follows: TGCGCCAGCAGCCCCCGACAGCCACTAGCCAAAAACATTCAGTACTTC. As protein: CASSPRQPLAKNIQYF.